One and the same sample provided the 26 T cell receptor beta chains below, sequenced in a study of identifying expanded T cells in peripheral blood. Sequenced by immunoSEQ multiplex PCR; TCRdb stores in-frame clones only, minus some. The repertoire holds about 100,000 clones, approximately 89% seen once, with 5% to 6.5% in the top ten. The sequenced sample was blood. These TCRs come from a person aged 18-69 years in good health.

The CDR3 loop reads CASSLALGKQETQYF. DNA for the CDR3: TGTGCCAGCAGCTTAGCGTTGGGCAAGCAAGAGACCCAGTACTTC. The rearrangement links TRBV7-9 to TRBJ2-5; no clear D gene. The length of the CDR3 is 15 residues. Germline assignment: CDR1 SEHNR and CDR2 FQNEAQ (reference sequence). V was cut by 0 bases and J by 2 bases, with 10 bases left in between.

The chain carries TRBV20-1 and TRBJ1-2; D not resolved. Trimming removed 0 bases from V and 8 bases from J, with 7 bases in between. The CDR3 runs 11 residues. CDR1 and CDR2 from the germline V gene are DFQATT and SNEGSKA (reference sequence). In DNA, the CDR3 is TGCAGTGCTAGAGATCGAGGGGGCTACACCTTC. This gives the protein CSARDRGGYTF.

The genes are TRBV30 and TRBJ1-6; possible D gene TRBD1, 5 bases. Germline CDR1 and CDR2: GTSNPN and SVGIG (reference sequence). The CDR3 length is 14 residues. V lost 0 bases and J lost 6, with 9 bases in between. This chain's CDR3 is CAWSVTGSNSPLHF. The CDR3 bases are TGTGCCTGGAGTGTAACAGGTTCTAATTCACCCCTCCACTTT. The whole variable domain, filled in from reference TRBV30 and TRBJ1-6, reads SQTIHQWPATLVQPVGSPLSLECTVEGTSNPNLYWYRQAAGRGLQLLFYSVGIGQISSEVPQNLSASRPQDRQFILSSKKLLLSDSGFYLCAWSVTGSNSPLHFGNGTRLTVT.

This clone appeared a single time. The chain combines TRBV7-9 with TRBJ2-1, with 10 bases that match TRBD2. The CDR3 loop spans 18 amino acids. Germline CDR1 and CDR2: SEHNR and FQNEAQ (reference sequence). J was trimmed by 4 bases and V by 8 bases; bases with no gene match: 17. CDR3 loop: CASSRASGGKGKYNEQFF. CDR3 nucleotide sequence: TGTGCCAGCTCCAGGGCTAGCGGGGGAAAGGGAAAGTACAATGAGCAGTTCTTC.

The table lists this clone with a few counts. The CDR3 here is CASSLYAGFDRFYYGYTF. The CDR3 region has the DNA TGTGCCAGCAGCTTATACGCGGGATTTGACAGATTTTACTATGGCTACACCTTC. The J gene is TRBJ1-2, the V gene TRBV7-9; TRBD1 is a possible D gene (5 bases). V lost 2 bases and J lost 3, with 22 bases in between. CDR1 and CDR2 from the germline V gene are SEHNR and FQNEAQ (reference sequence). The length of the CDR3 is 18 residues.

This sequence joins TRBV4-1 and TRBJ1-1; 9 nucleotides match TRBD1. Germline CDR1 MGHRA, CDR2 YSYEKL. The CDR3 runs to 16 residues. J was trimmed by 4 bases and V by 1 base; bases with no gene match: 7. The DNA of the CDR3 is TGCGCCAGCAGCCAAGGCACAGGGGGCGCGACCACTGAAGCTTTCTTT. Amino acid sequence: CASSQGTGGATTEAFF.

The chain recombines TRBV28 with TRBJ2-3, with a tentative D call TRBD1 (6 bases). The CDR3 consists of 16 residues. V was clipped by 6 bases and J by 6 bases, with 22 bases between them. Germline V gene sequence: CDR1 MDHEN, CDR2 SYDVKM. The CDR3 region has the DNA TGTGCCAGCAGACCGGGACAATTACTCACCCGGGATACGCAGTATTTT. Encoded protein: CASRPGQLLTRDTQYF.

The genes are TRBV5-1 and TRBJ2-2; no reliable D call. Germline V gene sequence: CDR1 SGHRS, CDR2 YFSETQ. This CDR3 spans 15 amino acids. V lost 4 bases to trimming and J lost 0 bases, with 10 bases between them. As DNA, the CDR3 is TGCGCCAGCAGCGAGACATCCGCGAACACCGGGGAGCTGTTTTTT. Amino acid sequence: CASSETSANTGELFF.

The J gene is TRBJ1-2, the V gene TRBV13, with 12 bases fitting TRBD1. After removal of 0 bases from V and 4 bases from J, the junction contained 12 bases not matched to a gene. This CDR3 is built from 19 residues. In germline, CDR1 is PRHDT, CDR2 FYEKMQ (reference sequence). In nucleotides, the CDR3 is TGTGCCAGCAGCTTAGGCCTGGGGACAGGGGGCTCTTCAGTCTATGGCTACACCTTC. It translates to CASSLGLGTGGSSVYGYTF.

J is TRBJ1-2 and V is TRBV4-3; D is undetermined. Germline V lookup: CDR1 LGHNA, CDR2 YSLEER. V was pared by 0 bases and J by 10 bases, with 18 bases between. CDR3 size: 15 residues. The CDR3 DNA reads TGCGCCAGCAGCCAAGATTTGGCCGGGGAGAGAGCCTACACCTTC. Amino acid sequence: CASSQDLAGERAYTF.

The gene calls are TRBV29-1 and TRBJ1-2; 7 bases map to TRBD1. The length of the CDR3 is 12 residues. J gave up 3 bases and V 6 bases, and 4 bases lay outside the gene matches. CDR1 SQVTM and CDR2 ANQGSEA come from the germline V gene. CDR3 nucleotide sequence: TGCAGCGTCCCTACAGGGGACTATGGCTACACCTTC. The encoded protein is CSVPTGDYGYTF.

The J gene is TRBJ1-2, the V gene TRBV30, with D possibly being TRBD1 (5 bases). The CDR3 spans 17 residues. V shed 3 bases and J shed 8 bases, with 28 bases lying between them. Germline loops: CDR1 GTSNPN, CDR2 SVGIG (reference sequence). CDR3 bases: TGTGCCTGGAGATTATCGCAGGGCGTACGTCTAGAGGGCGGCTACACCTTC. This sequence encodes CAWRLSQGVRLEGGYTF.

V usage is TRBV9 and J usage is TRBJ2-7; 8 bases align to TRBD1. Germline CDR1 is SGDLS and CDR2 is YYNGEE. This CDR3 has 14 residues. The junction had 7 bases not matched to a gene; V was cut back by 5 bases and J by 3 bases. CDR3: CASSGTGSGYEQYF. Written as DNA, the CDR3 is TGTGCCAGCAGTGGGACAGGCTCGGGCTACGAGCAGTACTTC. The complete variable domain, with remaining parts taken from reference TRBV9 and TRBJ2-7, reads DSGVTQTPKHLITATGQRVTLRCSPRSGDLSVYWYQQSLDQGLQFLIQYYNGEERAKGNILERFSAQQFPDLHSELNLSSLELGDSALYFCASSGTGSGYEQYFGPGTRLTVT.

This chain uses TRBV4-1 with TRBJ1-1, with 11 bases fitting TRBD1. In germline, CDR1 is MGHRA, CDR2 YSYEKL. The CDR3 is made up of 18 amino acids. Germline trimming cut 1 base from V and 3 bases from J; bases unmatched to any gene: 10. The CDR3 bases are TGCGCCAGCAGCCAAGTTCCGGGACAGGGGGTTGTGGACACTGAAGCTTTCTTT. Translated: CASSQVPGQGVVDTEAFF.

The DNA for the CDR3 is TGCAGCCTCCGGGACAGGGGGAATTCGGGCACAGATACGCAGTATTTT. This encodes CSLRDRGNSGTDTQYF. The chain couples TRBV29-1 to TRBJ2-3; 11 positions agree with TRBD1. Germline V CDR1 and CDR2: SQVTM, ANQGSEA. Losses at the gene ends were 8 bases for V and 1 base for J; bases not matched to a gene: 11. This CDR3 is 16 amino acids long.

This chain connects TRBV6-6 to TRBJ1-5; maybe TRBD1 (5 bases). Germline CDR1 reads MNHNY; CDR2 reads SVGAGI (reference sequence). The V gene lost 5 bases and the J gene lost 2 bases, with 10 bases spanning the gap. This CDR3 spans 14 amino acids. CDR3 sequence reads: CASSTWGGNQPQHF. CDR3 coding DNA: TGTGCCAGCAGTACCTGGGGGGGCAATCAGCCCCAGCATTTT.

The chain joins TRBV30 to TRBJ1-1, with unresolved D. The CDR3 has 13 amino acids. CDR1 is GTSNPN and CDR2 is SVGIG in the germline V gene (reference sequence). With 5 bases removed from V and 1 base from J, the gap between germline ends came to 11 bases. In nucleotides, the CDR3 is TGTGCCTGGGCAATGCAGGCGAACACTGAAGCTTTCTTT. Translated, it gives CAWAMQANTEAFF.

The V gene is TRBV5-1, the J gene TRBJ2-1; TRBD2 might be the D (5 bases). Per the germline V gene, CDR1 is SGHRS and CDR2 is YFSETQ. The CDR3 extends over 17 amino acids. Between the trimmed V and J ends, which lost 1 base and 0 bases, there was a span of 14 bases. The CDR3 DNA reads TGCGCCAGCAGCTTGCTACTCGGGGATAGCTCCTACAATGAGCAGTTCTTC. Amino acids: CASSLLLGDSSYNEQFF.

The CDR3 loop is CASSPARGAVGYTF. DNA of the CDR3: TGTGCCAGCAGCCCCGCCCGGGGGGCGGTTGGCTACACCTTC. The chain combines TRBV7-3 with TRBJ1-2; D is perhaps TRBD1 (6 bases). Trimming took 5 bases from V and 7 from J, leaving 17 bases between them. The CDR3 contains 14 residues. Germline CDR1 is SGHTA and CDR2 is FQGTGA.

The genes are TRBV19 and TRBJ1-2; D ambiguous. Germline V gene lookup returns CDR1 LNHDA and CDR2 SQIVND (reference sequence). The CDR3 is made up of 13 amino acids. Deletions cut 5 bases from V and 3 bases from J, with 10 bases between. As DNA, the CDR3 is TGTGCCAGTAGTCCCGCCCTAGACTATGGCTACACCTTC. Its translation: CASSPALDYGYTF.

This sequence joins TRBV5-4 and TRBJ2-1; D is undetermined. Germline V gene sequence: CDR1 SGHNT, CDR2 YYREEE (reference sequence). The V end lost 2 bases, the J end lost 0 bases, and 6 bases lay between the germline ends. The length of the CDR3 is 14 residues. CDR3 in DNA: TGTGCCAGCAGCTTAGGAAGCTCCTACAATGAGCAGTTCTTC. As protein: CASSLGSSYNEQFF.

CDR3 DNA sequence: TGCGCCAGCAGCTTGGGCGGTTTAGGGAACACTGAAGCTTTCTTT. Translation gives CASSLGGLGNTEAFF. V usage is TRBV5-1 and J usage is TRBJ1-1; D not resolved. V was trimmed by 0 bases and J by 1 base, leaving 10 bases between them. From germline, CDR1 is SGHRS and CDR2 YFSETQ. The CDR3 covers 15 residues.

This chain uses TRBV30 with TRBJ1-5; TRBD1 matches 8 bases. CDR3 length: 15 amino acids. Losses at the gene ends were 2 bases for V and 5 bases for J; bases not matched to a gene: 8. The germline CDR1 and CDR2 sequences are GTSNPN and SVGIG (reference sequence). The CDR3 coding sequence is TGTGCCTGGAGTACCACAGGGGGAGTACATCAGCCCCAGCATTTT. The encoded protein is CAWSTTGGVHQPQHF. The full variable domain, its missing parts supplied by reference TRBV30 and TRBJ1-5, is SQTIHQWPATLVQPVGSPLSLECTVEGTSNPNLYWYRQAAGRGLQLLFYSVGIGQISSEVPQNLSASRPQDRQFILSSKKLLLSDSGFYLCAWSTTGGVHQPQHFGDGTRLSIL.

This chain uses TRBV30 with TRBJ1-1, with TRBD1 matching over 10 bases. The CDR3 extends over 17 amino acids. The trim removed 5 bases at V and 3 bases at J, leaving 15 bases unmatched. Germline V gives CDR1 GTSNPN, CDR2 SVGIG (reference sequence). CDR3 amino acids: CAWDPNRDRGGYTEAFF. CDR3 DNA sequence: TGTGCCTGGGATCCTAACCGGGACAGGGGAGGGTACACTGAAGCTTTCTTT.

The chain couples TRBV6-5 to TRBJ2-7; TRBD2 matches at 12 bases. Germline V CDR1 and CDR2: MNHEY, SVGAGI. After removal of 6 bases from V and 0 bases from J, the junction contained 3 bases not matched to a gene. The CDR3 covers 15 residues. DNA of the CDR3: TGTGCCAGCAGCGGGACTAGCGGGCCCTCCTACGAGCAGTACTTC. Translated, it gives CASSGTSGPSYEQYF.

V and J are TRBV6-1 and TRBJ1-1; no definite D call. The CDR3 has 15 amino acids. V lost 0 bases and J 0 bases, leaving 8 bases between the germline ends. CDR1 MNHNS and CDR2 SASEGT come from the germline V gene. The CDR3: CASSEAVRMNTEAFF. Here the CDR3 DNA reads TGTGCCAGCAGTGAAGCGGTGAGGATGAACACTGAAGCTTTCTTT.